Listed below are T cell receptor beta chains from one sample, sequenced in a study of blood T cells in healthy people across ages. A single record per CDR3 protein comes from TCRdb applying MiXCR to the 5' RACE reads. The sample contains about a million distinct CDR3 sequences, around two fifths of which appear only once. Sequences were obtained from blood. The receptors originated from a man between 18 and 35 years old in good health. The CDR3 runs from the conserved cysteine through the conserved F or W. Each record gives: V gene, J gene, CDR3 protein.

>TRBV5-1|TRBJ1-2
CASSLYGELDYGYTF
>TRBV29-1|TRBJ2-7
CSVAPSGGPYNEQYF
>TRBV9|TRBJ1-5
CASSVDGVPNQPQHF
>TRBV27|TRBJ2-1
CASSPQGAGTQFF
>TRBV20-1|TRBJ2-1
CSADGTAEKQETQFF
>TRBV5-1|TRBJ2-4
CASSLGRGNIQYF
>TRBV12-3/TRBV12-4|TRBJ2-1
CASSSGPHNEQFF
>TRBV10-3|TRBJ1-6
CAISESGNRNSPLHF
>TRBV6-2/TRBV6-3|TRBJ2-1
CASSPGGLEYNEQFF
>TRBV10-3|TRBJ2-1
CAISDRDLISNEQFF
>TRBV6-5|TRBJ2-3
CASSYLFVPSTDTQYF
>TRBV6-1|TRBJ2-3
CASANGWEDTQYF
>TRBV4-3|TRBJ1-1
CASSQEAGNSWNTEAFF
>TRBV6-5|TRBJ2-3
CASSYSRTGADTQYF
>TRBV10-3|TRBJ2-2
CAIRRSGLAETNTGELFF
>TRBV11-2|TRBJ1-2
CASSLNLGAAGYTF